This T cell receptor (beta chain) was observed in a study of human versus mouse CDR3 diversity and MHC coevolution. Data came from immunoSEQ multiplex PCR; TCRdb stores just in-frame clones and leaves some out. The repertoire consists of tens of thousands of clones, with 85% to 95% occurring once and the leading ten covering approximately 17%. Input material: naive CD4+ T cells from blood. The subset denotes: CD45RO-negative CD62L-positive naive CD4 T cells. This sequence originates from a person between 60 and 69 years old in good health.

The chain's CDR3 is CSGGEGMNYGYTF. CDR3 DNA sequence: TGCAGCGGGGGGGAGGGGATGAACTATGGCTACACCTTC. V is TRBV29-1 and J is TRBJ1-2, with a weak D call TRBD1 (5 bases). The ends were cut back, 7 bases at V and 2 bases at J, with 14 bases in the middle. Germline loops: CDR1 SQVTM, CDR2 ANQGSEA. The CDR3 sequence is 13 residues long.